This TCR beta chain was recovered during a study of T cells in Graves' hyperthyroidism and ophthalmopathy (dated by TCRdb to between 2017 and 2020). Broadly, across the study: Peripheral blood was collected at initial diagnosis, before any treatment. To identify TCR V-J signatures that set the groups apart, the researchers used a discovery cohort of about a hundred patients, made up of roughly 40 with Graves' ophthalmopathy and about 60 with stable Graves' hyperthyroidism. Whether ophthalmopathy could be predicted prospectively was tested in an independent validation cohort made up of 18 to 20 hyperthyroidism patients plus 17 patients who later progressed to ophthalmopathy. The 85 to 100 discovery patients were randomly split 7:3 into training and test sets. The study also compared thyroid tissue and blood T-cell repertoires from about 6 Graves' hyperthyroidism patients. After sampling, hyperthyroidism patients received methimazole starting at 30 mg daily, and ophthalmopathy patients received high-dose intravenous methylprednisolone. The paper describes TCR Vbeta CDR3 sequencing of 120 to 150 peripheral blood samples, made up of 43 ophthalmopathy patients, some 76 hyperthyroidism patients and 17 progressor patients.

Hyperthyroidism patients were newly diagnosed, with disease duration under 2 months, and aged 18 to 65 years. Patients with uncontrolled infections, other autoimmune diseases, pregnancy or lactation were excluded. Diagnoses were established on the basis of clinical symptoms, serum thyroxine and TRAb, thyroid ultrasound, and orbital computed tomography. Blood from progressor patients was collected at the time of first diagnosis with hyperthyroidism, before any ophthalmopathy symptoms had appeared. PBMCs were separated from 10 ml of fresh peripheral blood using Ficoll-Paque density gradient centrifugation. Patients classed as progressors first received a Graves' hyperthyroidism diagnosis and then went on to develop ophthalmopathy during follow-up. Total RNA was extracted with Trizol reagent, and quality was checked on an Agilent 2100 Bioanalyzer. There are many counts of this clonotype. Its antigen target is currently unknown. One base away there is no much larger clone; base qualities are not given.

Summary of the overall study and its limitations: In cross-validation, a model built on a 13 V-J signature told ophthalmopathy apart from stable hyperthyroidism with just under 90% sensitivity and approximately 81% specificity, and in testing the same model reached 80%/75%. Sample size was not statistically predetermined, and blinding of investigators to group allocation was not performed. In validation, the model predicted progression to ophthalmopathy a median of roughly 6.5 months before onset, with over 55% sensitivity and 72.22% specificity. Most expanded thyroid clonotypes (frequency above 0.001) were also detected in blood, a finding suggesting that blood repertoires may reflect thyroid immune responses.

CDR1 and CDR2 are read off the germline V gene as SGDLS and YYNGEE. V loses 0 bases at its end and J loses 0 bases; junction bases beyond the gene matches: 11. The CDR3 starts with the cysteine, ends with the phenylalanine, and has 20 residues. Left in the record is the CDR3 DNA by itself, 60 bases read in frame from the first base. The TCR beta CDR3 regions were amplified from RNA transcripts. The first round of RT-PCR for the TCR CDR3 was performed with the HTBI primer set and the Qiagen OneStep RT-PCR kit. A second multiplex PCR round built the libraries, followed by size selection and purification. The libraries were sequenced on an Illumina HiSeq2000 using paired-end 100 bp reads. As for the authors' bioinformatics: SOAPnuke was used to process the raw data, with reads discarded if the reads contained adapters or uncalled bases, had a mean Phred below 15, or lacked an exact constant-primer or identifier match. High-quality paired reads were merged using COPE v1.2.5, and each unique nucleotide sequence was defined as a clonotype. Clonotypes were aligned to IMGT TRBV, TRBD and TRBJ reference segments using MiTCR v1.1. The analysis included only V-J combinations with a frequency above 0.0001, which together covered approximately 99% of the repertoires. A TCS score was defined as the ratio of F50 (clonal expansion) to E x V (chaos), with BLOSUM62-based TCRdist applied between CDR3 peptides within each V-J. Welch's t-statistics and random forest reduced around 510 V-J features to some 14, which were used in a naive Bayes classifier (R e1071). The raw public reads went through TCRdb reprocessing: fastp at Q25, MiXCR clone calling, in-frame beta chains kept. Each entry merges the rows of one CDR3 protein and shows their most common DNA and genes. These V and J calls rely on TCRdb rather than the paper's analysis. For this sample there are around 250,000 distinct CDR3 sequences; 14% to 15% appear just once. Jointly, the top ten make up about 14% of the sample.

This chain joins TRBV9 to TRBJ2-6; 8 bases in the middle match TRBD1. The clonotype originates from a woman aged 40 to 55 with Graves' hyperthyroidism that later progressed to Graves' ophthalmopathy. Specimen: blood. For the CDR3, the sequence is CASSVARDGTGDSGANVLTF. The base sequence is TGTGCCAGCAGCGTAGCGAGGGACGGGACAGGTGACTCTGGGGCCAACGTCCTGACTTTC.